These 25 T cell receptor beta chains originate from one sample sequenced in a study of somatic mutations in cytotoxic T cells in rheumatoid arthritis. The table came from immunoSEQ multiplex PCR; TCRdb's copy has only in-frame clones and leaves some out. The repertoire consists of some 16,000 clones, with about 72% occurring once and the leading ten covering approximately 12%. The sample consisted of CD8+ T cells sorted from blood. Source of these receptors: an adult with rheumatoid arthritis.

This chain links TRBV18 with TRBJ2-1; the match to TRBD1 covers 10 bases. The germline CDR1 and CDR2 sequences are KGHSH and LQKENI. Trimming at V came to 3 bases and at J to 6 bases, leaving 5 bases not matched to a gene. This CDR3 is 15 amino acids long. In nucleotides, the CDR3 is TGTGCCAGCTCACCGCCGGGACAGGGGATCAATGAGCAGTTCTTC. Translation: CASSPPGQGINEQFF.

The chain joins TRBV5-8 to TRBJ1-4, with D hard to call. Germline CDR1 and CDR2: SGHTS and YDEGEE. The V and J ends lost 0 bases and 0 bases respectively, with 6 bases between them. The CDR3 contains 15 residues. CDR3 DNA sequence: TGTGCCAGCAGCTTGGCACCTGCAACTAATGAAAAACTGTTTTTT. It codes for CASSLAPATNEKLFF.

In its sample, this clone is medium-sized. V is TRBV6-4 and J is TRBJ1-5; D is uncertain. This CDR3 has 15 residues. The germline gives CDR1 MRHNA, CDR2 SNTAGT. V was pared by 3 bases and J by 6 bases, with 15 bases between. As DNA, the CDR3 is TGTGCCAGCAGTGAACGAGGAGGTGCGGGTCAGCCCCAGCATTTT. Encoded protein: CASSERGGAGQPQHF.

This chain joins TRBV6-6 and TRBJ2-7; the match to TRBD1 covers 7 bases. J was trimmed by 2 bases and V by 5 bases; bases with no gene match: 0. Germline V gene lookup returns CDR1 MNHNY and CDR2 SVGAGI (reference sequence). The CDR3 is made up of 12 amino acids. The CDR3 loop reads CASSDRAYEQYV. The CDR3 DNA follows: TGTGCCAGCAGTGACAGGGCCTACGAGCAGTACGTC.

CDR3 sequence reads: CASSPGNWGMFF. Here the CDR3 DNA reads TGTGCCAGCAGCCCCGGGAACTGGGGAATGTTTTTT. V is TRBV7-9 and J is TRBJ1-4; unclear D gene. Germline V CDR1 and CDR2: SEHNR, FQNEAQ (reference sequence). Trimming cost V 5 bases and J 15 bases, with 16 bases left between them. The CDR3 spans 12 residues.

The chain combines TRBV2 with TRBJ1-1; D is unresolved. CDR3 length: 13 residues. Germline-derived CDR1 and CDR2 are SNHLY and FYNNEI. Deletions cut 5 bases from V and 4 bases from J, with 11 bases between. CDR3 sequence reads: CASSPLPGTEAFF. In DNA form, the CDR3 reads TGTGCCAGCAGTCCCCTCCCAGGCACTGAAGCTTTCTTT.

This chain joins TRBV6-5 and TRBJ2-7; D is possibly TRBD2 (5 bases). Germline V gene lookup returns CDR1 MNHEY and CDR2 SVGAGI. The CDR3 runs 15 residues. The V end lost 5 bases, the J end lost 4 bases, and 18 bases lay between the germline ends. CDR3 bases: TGTGCCAGCAGTATATCCGGGGTCCGGGCGTACGAGCAGTACGTC. The encoded protein is CASSISGVRAYEQYV.

The genes are TRBV9 and TRBJ1-1; 8 nucleotides agree with TRBD1. Germline trimming cut 0 bases from V and 10 bases from J; bases unmatched to any gene: 8. Per the germline V gene, CDR1 is SGDLS and CDR2 is YYNGEE. This CDR3 is built from 14 residues. The CDR3 is CASSVGQGKSLAFF. DNA of the CDR3: TGTGCCAGCAGCGTAGGACAGGGGAAATCTCTAGCTTTCTTT.

The sample holds a few counts of this clone. This chain connects TRBV6-5 to TRBJ2-7, with TRBD2 identical over 11 bases. The trim removed 6 bases at V and 3 bases at J, leaving 7 bases unmatched. This CDR3 contains 15 residues. CDR1 is MNHEY and CDR2 is SVGAGI in the germline V gene. CDR3 region: CASRAGTSGHYEQYV. DNA of the CDR3: TGTGCCAGCAGGGCCGGGACTAGCGGACACTACGAGCAGTACGTC.

V is TRBV7-2 and J is TRBJ1-2; no firm D call. This CDR3 region has 14 residues. Deletions cut 3 bases from V and 5 bases from J, with 13 bases between. Germline lookup yields CDR1 SGHTA and CDR2 FQGNSA. CDR3 sequence: CASSLSGTAYGYTF. The DNA for the CDR3 is TGTGCCAGCAGCTTGAGTGGAACCGCATATGGCTACACCTTC.

This clone appeared a few times. This chain joins TRBV11-2 and TRBJ2-7, with D unresolved. V lost 2 bases, J lost 4 bases, and 3 bases lay in between. CDR1 is SGHAT, CDR2 FQNNGV, per germline. The CDR3 extends over 11 amino acids. The CDR3 coding sequence is TGTGCCAGCAGCTTACCTTACGAGCAGTACTTC. Its translation: CASSLPYEQYF.

This chain connects TRBV27 to TRBJ2-3; the D gene is possibly TRBD2 (5 bases). CDR3 size: 15 residues. Between the trimmed V and J ends, which lost 3 bases and 10 bases, there was a span of 20 bases. Germline assignment: CDR1 MNHEY and CDR2 SMNVEV (reference sequence). The CDR3 here is CASSFPGSGSGAQYF. In DNA, the CDR3 is TGTGCCAGCAGTTTCCCGGGAAGTGGCTCGGGCGCGCAGTATTTT.

The chain links TRBV7-8 to TRBJ2-1; 8 bases match TRBD1. V shed 5 bases and J 2 bases; nucleotides not matched to a gene: 2. The length of the CDR3 is 14 residues. Germline CDR1 reads SGHVS; CDR2 reads FQNEAQ. The CDR3 protein is CASSRQGPYNEQFF. The CDR3 DNA follows: TGTGCCAGCAGCCGACAGGGGCCCTACAATGAGCAGTTCTTC.

The rearrangement joins TRBV30 to TRBJ2-5; D possibly matches TRBD1 or TRBD2 (5 bases each). V was pared by 5 bases and J by 7 bases, with 14 bases between. The CDR3 sequence is 12 residues long. Germline V gene sequence: CDR1 GTSNPN, CDR2 SVGIG (reference sequence). In DNA, the CDR3 is TGTGCCTGGGGGACCCCAAAGGGGACCCAGTACTTC. This encodes CAWGTPKGTQYF.

This clone was seen more than once but under ten times. The chain couples TRBV6-1 to TRBJ1-2; 8 bases fit TRBD1. Trimming at V came to 0 bases and at J to 12 bases, leaving 3 bases not matched to a gene. The CDR3 runs 12 residues. From germline, CDR1 is MNHNS and CDR2 SASEGT. CDR3 region: CASSEADRAHTF. The CDR3 DNA reads as TGTGCCAGCAGTGAAGCGGACAGGGCCCACACCTTC.

This clone was detected a few times. J is TRBJ2-3 and V is TRBV15; 11 nucleotides agree with TRBD1. After removal of 1 base from V and 4 bases from J, the junction contained 1 base not matched to a gene. The length of the CDR3 is 15 residues. Germline CDR1 and CDR2: LNHNV and YYDKDF (reference sequence). CDR3 nucleotide sequence: TGTGCCACCAGCAGAGGGACAGGGGGCGCAGATACGCAGTATTTT. Translation: CATSRGTGGADTQYF.

This clone was observed a handful of times. The V gene is TRBV19, the J gene TRBJ2-7; 9 nucleotides align to TRBD1. The germline V gene encodes CDR1 LNHDA and CDR2 SQIVND (reference sequence). After removal of 5 bases from V and 0 bases from J, the junction contained 5 bases not matched to a gene. This CDR3 is built from 15 residues. CDR3 in DNA: TGTGCCAGTAGTTTCCGGGACAGGGCCTCCTACGAGCAGTACTTC. Translating it yields CASSFRDRASYEQYF.

The rearrangement joins TRBV30 to TRBJ2-1; maybe TRBD2 (5 bases). Germline CDR1 and CDR2: GTSNPN and SVGIG (reference sequence). V dropped 0 bases and J dropped 5 bases, with 11 bases sitting between them. The CDR3 covers 14 residues. The CDR3 loop reads CAWSVFSGDNEQFF. CDR3 nucleotides: TGTGCCTGGAGTGTATTCTCCGGGGACAATGAGCAGTTCTTC.

The table lists this clone with a few counts. The CDR3 region has the DNA TGTGCCAGCAGCTTGTACGGACGTGATTCACCCCTCCACTTT. Protein sequence: CASSLYGRDSPLHF. V and J are TRBV5-4 and TRBJ1-6; D call uncertain. CDR1 SGHNT and CDR2 YYREEE come from the germline V gene (reference sequence). CDR3 length: 14 residues. V gave up 1 base and J gave up 8 bases, with 10 bases separating them.

V usage is TRBV27 and J usage is TRBJ2-7; D possibly corresponds to TRBD1 (6 bases). Germline values: CDR1 MNHEY, CDR2 SMNVEV (reference sequence). This CDR3 is 13 amino acids long. Trimming removed 8 bases from V and 0 bases from J, with 11 bases in between. The CDR3 protein is CASRRQDSYEQYF. The CDR3 DNA reads as TGTGCCAGCCGGAGACAGGACTCCTACGAGCAGTACTTC.

The CDR3 here is CASSVEGYPSTDTQYF. The DNA of the CDR3 is TGTGCCAGCAGCGTAGAGGGCTATCCTAGCACAGATACGCAGTATTTT. This chain links TRBV9 with TRBJ2-3, with D unresolved. Germline CDR1 reads SGDLS; CDR2 reads YYNGEE. V lost 0 bases, J lost 0 bases, and 11 bases lay in between. The CDR3 is 16 amino acids.

The chain links TRBV4-2 to TRBJ2-1; 10 bases agree with TRBD2. The V and J ends lost 0 bases and 2 bases, in that order; junction bases with no gene match: 1. The germline CDR1 and CDR2 sequences are LGHNA and YNFKEQ. This CDR3 comprises 16 residues. Here the CDR3 reads CASSQESGGAYNEQFF. CDR3 DNA sequence: TGTGCCAGCAGCCAAGAAAGCGGGGGGGCCTACAATGAGCAGTTCTTC.

V usage is TRBV5-8 and J usage is TRBJ2-3; TRBD2 matches at 10 bases. From germline, CDR1 is SGHTS and CDR2 YDEGEE. The trim removed 3 bases at V and 3 bases at J, leaving 4 bases unmatched. The CDR3 is 15 amino acids. Written as DNA, the CDR3 is TGTGCCAGCAGCTCCGGACTAGCGGTAACAGATACGCAGTATTTT. Translating gives CASSSGLAVTDTQYF.

Only one count was recorded for this clone. The V gene is TRBV6-5, the J gene TRBJ2-7; no clear D gene. V was shortened by 5 bases and J by 5 bases, with 7 bases between the two germline ends. Germline V gene data show CDR1 as MNHEY and CDR2 as SVGAGI. This CDR3 region has 11 residues. The DNA for the CDR3 is TGTGCCAGCAGTACCGGTCACGAGCAGTACTTC. Its translation is CASSTGHEQYF.

This clone was counted a few times. The J gene is TRBJ1-4, the V gene TRBV4-1; the D is unclear. V shed 6 bases and J shed 8 bases, with 19 bases lying between them. Germline loops: CDR1 MGHRA, CDR2 YSYEKL. The CDR3 has 15 residues. Here the CDR3 DNA reads TGCGCCAGCAGTGGAAGAGCTCTTCCGGGGGAAAAACTGTTTTTT. It specifies CASSGRALPGEKLFF.